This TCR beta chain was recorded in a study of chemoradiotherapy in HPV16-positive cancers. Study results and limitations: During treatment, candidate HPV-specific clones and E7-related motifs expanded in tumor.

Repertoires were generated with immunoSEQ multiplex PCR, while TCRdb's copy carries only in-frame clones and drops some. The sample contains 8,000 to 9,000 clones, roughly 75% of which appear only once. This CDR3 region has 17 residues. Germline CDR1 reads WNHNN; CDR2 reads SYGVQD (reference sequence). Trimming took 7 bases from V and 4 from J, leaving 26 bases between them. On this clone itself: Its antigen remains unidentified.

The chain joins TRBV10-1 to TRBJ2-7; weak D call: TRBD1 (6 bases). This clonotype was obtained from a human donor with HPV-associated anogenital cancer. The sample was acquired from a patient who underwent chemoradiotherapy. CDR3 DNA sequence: TGCGCCAGCATCCCTAGACAGGCGGCACCCCTAGAATACGAGCAGTACTTC. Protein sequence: CASIPRQAAPLEYEQYF.